This paragraph covers one TCR beta chain sequence. Its antigen specificity is not known. No base quality information exists; no much larger clone differs at one position. TCRbeta CDR3 regions were amplified from genomic DNA by means of the immunoSEQ Assay, a bias-controlled multiplex PCR. Processing in the source paper ran as follows. Within the assay, amplification of reference gene primers was used to estimate how many nucleated cells each sample contained. Sequence reads were collapsed and filtered to measure the absolute abundance of every unique TCRbeta CDR3 rearrangement. Productive Simpson clonality was computed per sample as the square root of Simpson's diversity index over productive rearrangements. This immuneACCESS table, as held by TCRdb, lists in-frame sequences with V and J called but not all clones. Of the missing ones, under half trace to an unresolved V gene in checked studies; the others have no known cause. That table is the source of V, J and clone size, and D and trimming were worked out from the DNA. Counted in this sample were roughly 200,000 clones; 83% of them appeared once. Roughly 1.3% of the sample rests with the top ten.

The record originates from a study of blood T cell repertoires in COVID-19 (dated by TCRdb to the early 2020s). Turning to the overall study: Samples covering the acute and convalescent phases of COVID-19 were provided by collaborators in the United States, Italy and Spain. The prospective study material was composed of cDNA or gDNA derived from T cells, B-cell-depleted T cells, or PBMCs. The dataset comprised deeply sampled blood TCRbeta repertoires from subjects exposed to, actively infected with, or recovered from COVID-19. The repertoires were released in a freely available public database meant as a resource for research on the immune response to SARS-CoV-2. The samples were drawn from two sources: the first 160 participants of the ongoing ImmuneRACE study, and fewer than 1,500 subjects contributed by 6 global collaborators. A de-identified subject ID, COVID-19 status, age in years and sex were almost always included in the sample metadata. Where available, HLA class I and class II types were obtained from metadata supplied by the sample provider rather than from assay-based typing.

The junction shows trimming of 0 bases on V and 1 base on J, plus 9 bases between the germline ends. The CDR3 has 15 amino acids, counting the end cysteine and phenylalanine. Only the CDR3 DNA stays, 45 bases, in frame from base 1. For CDR1 and CDR2, the germline V gene (reference sequence) lists MNHNY and SVGAGI. The paper's findings and limits, for the study overall: Clinical and demographic metadata were provided uncurated, with the amount varying by source and participant.

In Seattle, one collaborating source enrolled patients while the infection was active and tracked those patients longitudinally over the course of disease. The collaborating institutions used their own protocols to collect whole blood in K2EDTA tubes. For TCRbeta analysis, collaborators shipped samples as frozen whole blood, isolated PBMCs, or DNA extracted from either of those sample types. The rearrangement joined TRBV6-6 to TRBJ1-1; tentative D gene TRBD1, with 6 bases matching. The source of this sequence is a woman aged 25 to 39 with COVID-19, enrolled during active disease. The material sequenced was peripheral blood. This receptor has the CDR3 CASSYSPTGNTEAFF. The sequence in DNA is TGTGCCAGCAGTTACTCCCCGACAGGGAACACTGAAGCTTTCTTT.